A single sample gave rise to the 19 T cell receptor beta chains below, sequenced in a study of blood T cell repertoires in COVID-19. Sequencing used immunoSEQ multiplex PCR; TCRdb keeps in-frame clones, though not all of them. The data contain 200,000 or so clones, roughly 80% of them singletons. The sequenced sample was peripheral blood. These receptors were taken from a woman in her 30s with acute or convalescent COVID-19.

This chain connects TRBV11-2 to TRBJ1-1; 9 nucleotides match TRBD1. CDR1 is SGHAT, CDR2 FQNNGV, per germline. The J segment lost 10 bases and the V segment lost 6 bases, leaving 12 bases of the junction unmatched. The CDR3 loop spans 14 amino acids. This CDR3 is CASSLREPGQGAFF. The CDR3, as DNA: TGTGCCAGCAGTCTCCGGGAACCGGGACAGGGAGCTTTCTTT.

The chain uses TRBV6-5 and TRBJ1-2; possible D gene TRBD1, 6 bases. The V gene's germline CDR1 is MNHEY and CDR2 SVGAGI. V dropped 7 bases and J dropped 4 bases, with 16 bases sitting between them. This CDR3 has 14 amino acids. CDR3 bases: TGTGCCAGCATGAATAATCAGGGGTCCTATGGCTACACCTTC. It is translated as CASMNNQGSYGYTF.

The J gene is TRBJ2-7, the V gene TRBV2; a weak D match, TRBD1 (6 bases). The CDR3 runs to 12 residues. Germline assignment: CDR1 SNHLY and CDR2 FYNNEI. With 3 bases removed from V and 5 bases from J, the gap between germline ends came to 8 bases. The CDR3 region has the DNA TGTGCCAGCAGTGACAGGGGAGACGAGCAGTACTTC. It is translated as CASSDRGDEQYF. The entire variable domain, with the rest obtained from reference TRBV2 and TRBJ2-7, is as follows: EPEVTQTPSHQVTQMGQEVILRCVPISNHLYFYWYRQILGQKVEFLVSFYNNEISEKSEIFDDQFSVERPDGSNFTLKIRSTKLEDSAMYFCASSDRGDEQYFGPGTRLTVT.

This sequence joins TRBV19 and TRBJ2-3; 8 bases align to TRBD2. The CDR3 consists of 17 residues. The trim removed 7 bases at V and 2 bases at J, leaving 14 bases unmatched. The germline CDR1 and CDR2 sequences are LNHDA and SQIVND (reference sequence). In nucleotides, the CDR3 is TGTGCCAGTATCTCCTCCGGGGGGGCAGCCGTCACAGATACGCAGTATTTT. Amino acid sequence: CASISSGGAAVTDTQYF.

CDR3 protein: CSVGQLQGYTF. The CDR3 bases are TGCAGTGTTGGACAGCTCCAGGGCTACACCTTC. V usage is TRBV20-1 and J usage is TRBJ1-2, with D possibly being TRBD1 (6 bases). Trimming took 7 bases from V and 8 from J, leaving 14 bases between them. From germline, CDR1 is DFQATT and CDR2 SNEGSKA (reference sequence). This CDR3 has 11 amino acids.

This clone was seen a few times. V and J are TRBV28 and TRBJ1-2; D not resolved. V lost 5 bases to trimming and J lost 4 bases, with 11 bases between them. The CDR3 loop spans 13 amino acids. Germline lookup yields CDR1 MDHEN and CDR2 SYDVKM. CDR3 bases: TGTGCCAGCAGTGCGGATCCCACCTATGGCTACACCTTC. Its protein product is CASSADPTYGYTF.

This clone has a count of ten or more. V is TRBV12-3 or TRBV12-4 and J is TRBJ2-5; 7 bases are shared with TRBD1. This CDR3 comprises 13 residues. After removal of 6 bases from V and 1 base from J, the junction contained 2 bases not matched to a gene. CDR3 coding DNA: TGTGCCAGCAGGACAGGGTTCCAAGAGACCCAGTACTTC. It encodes CASRTGFQETQYF.

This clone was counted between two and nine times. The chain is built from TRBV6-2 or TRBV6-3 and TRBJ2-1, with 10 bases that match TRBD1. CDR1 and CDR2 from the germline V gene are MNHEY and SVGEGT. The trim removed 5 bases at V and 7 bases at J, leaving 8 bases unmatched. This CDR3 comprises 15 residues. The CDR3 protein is CASSTLRTGGNEQFF. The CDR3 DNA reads TGTGCCAGCAGTACCCTCAGGACAGGGGGTAATGAGCAGTTCTTC.

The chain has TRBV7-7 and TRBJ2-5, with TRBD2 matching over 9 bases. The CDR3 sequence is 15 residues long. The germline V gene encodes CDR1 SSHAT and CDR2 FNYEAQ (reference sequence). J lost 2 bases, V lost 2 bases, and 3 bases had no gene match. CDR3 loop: CASSLTAGGQETQYF. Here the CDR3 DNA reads TGTGCCAGCAGCTTAACAGCGGGGGGTCAAGAGACCCAGTACTTC.

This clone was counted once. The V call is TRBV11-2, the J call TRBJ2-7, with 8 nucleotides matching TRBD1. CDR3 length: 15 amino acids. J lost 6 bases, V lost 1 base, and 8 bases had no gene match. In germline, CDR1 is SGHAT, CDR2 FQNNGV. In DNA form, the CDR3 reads TGTGCCAGCAGCTTAGCAGGGGGCGCTTTGGTCGAGCAGTACTTC. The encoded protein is CASSLAGGALVEQYF.

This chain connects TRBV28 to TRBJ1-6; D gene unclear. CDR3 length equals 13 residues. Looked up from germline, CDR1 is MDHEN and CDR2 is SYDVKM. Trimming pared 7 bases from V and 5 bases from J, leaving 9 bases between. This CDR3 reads CASIGSHNSPLHF. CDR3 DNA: TGTGCCAGCATAGGGAGCCATAATTCACCCCTCCACTTT. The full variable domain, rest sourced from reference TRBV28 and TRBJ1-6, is DVKVTQSSRYLVKRTGEKVFLECVQDMDHENMFWYRQDPGLGLRLIYFSYDVKMKEKGDIPEGYSVSREKKERFSLILESASTNQTSMYLCASIGSHNSPLHFGNGTRLTVT.

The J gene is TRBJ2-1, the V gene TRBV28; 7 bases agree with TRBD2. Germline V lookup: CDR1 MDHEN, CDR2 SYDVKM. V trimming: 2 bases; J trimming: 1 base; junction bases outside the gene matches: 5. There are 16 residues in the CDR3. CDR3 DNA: TGTGCCAGCAGTTTACCGGGGGGAGGATCCTACAATGAGCAGTTCTTC. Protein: CASSLPGGGSYNEQFF.

CDR3 residues: CASSSGLGWDTDTQYF. The CDR3 DNA reads TGCGCCAGCAGCTCAGGACTAGGCTGGGACACAGATACGCAGTATTTT. The chain employs TRBV5-1 and TRBJ2-3; 7 positions agree with TRBD2. The CDR3 sequence is 16 residues long. Germline loops: CDR1 SGHRS, CDR2 YFSETQ. Germline trimming cut 3 bases from V and 2 bases from J; bases unmatched to any gene: 9.

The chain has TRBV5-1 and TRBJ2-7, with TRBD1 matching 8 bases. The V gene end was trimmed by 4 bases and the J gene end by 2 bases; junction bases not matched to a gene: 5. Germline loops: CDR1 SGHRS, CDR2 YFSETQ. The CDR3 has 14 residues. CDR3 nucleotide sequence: TGCGCCAGCAGCCAGGGACAGGTAACCTACGAGCAGTACTTC. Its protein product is CASSQGQVTYEQYF.

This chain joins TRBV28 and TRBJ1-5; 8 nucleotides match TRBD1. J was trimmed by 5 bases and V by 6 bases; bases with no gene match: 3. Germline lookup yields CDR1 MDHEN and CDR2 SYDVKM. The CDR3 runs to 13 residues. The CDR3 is CASRLDRDQPQHF. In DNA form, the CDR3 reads TGTGCCAGCAGGTTGGACAGGGATCAGCCCCAGCATTTT.

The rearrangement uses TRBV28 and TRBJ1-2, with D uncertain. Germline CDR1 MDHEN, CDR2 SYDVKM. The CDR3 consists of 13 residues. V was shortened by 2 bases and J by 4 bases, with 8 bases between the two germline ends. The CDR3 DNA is TGTGCCAGCAGTTTAGTCGGAGCCTATGGCTACACCTTC. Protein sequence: CASSLVGAYGYTF.

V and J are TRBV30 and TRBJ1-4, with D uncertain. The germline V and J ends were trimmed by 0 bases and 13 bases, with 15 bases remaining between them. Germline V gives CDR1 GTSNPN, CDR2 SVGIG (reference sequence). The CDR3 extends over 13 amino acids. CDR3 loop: CAWSVPLAGRLFF. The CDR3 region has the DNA TGTGCCTGGAGTGTACCCCTCGCAGGAAGACTGTTTTTT.

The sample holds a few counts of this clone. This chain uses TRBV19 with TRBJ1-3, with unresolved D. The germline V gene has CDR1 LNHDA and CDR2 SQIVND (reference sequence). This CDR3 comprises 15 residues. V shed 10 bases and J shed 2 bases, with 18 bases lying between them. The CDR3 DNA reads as TGTGCCACCGGGATGTCAGCTTTAGCTGGAAACACCATATATTTT. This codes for CATGMSALAGNTIYF.

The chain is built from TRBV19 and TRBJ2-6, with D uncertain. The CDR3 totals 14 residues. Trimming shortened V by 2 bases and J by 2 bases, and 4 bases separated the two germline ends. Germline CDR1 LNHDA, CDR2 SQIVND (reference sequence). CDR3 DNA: TGTGCCAGTAGTATACGCGCTGGGGCCAACGTCCTGACTTTC. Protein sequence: CASSIRAGANVLTF.